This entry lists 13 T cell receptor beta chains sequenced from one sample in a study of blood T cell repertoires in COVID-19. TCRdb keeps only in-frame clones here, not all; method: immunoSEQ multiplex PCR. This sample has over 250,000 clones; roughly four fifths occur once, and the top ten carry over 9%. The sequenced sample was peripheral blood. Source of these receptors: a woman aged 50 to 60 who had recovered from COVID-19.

For the CDR3, the DNA is TGTGCCAGCAGCCCAGACAGGTTACCTGAAAAACTGTTTTTT. Its translation: CASSPDRLPEKLFF. The chain couples TRBV27 to TRBJ1-4; TRBD1 might be the D (6 bases). From germline, CDR1 is MNHEY and CDR2 SMNVEV (reference sequence). The V and J ends lost 6 bases and 7 bases respectively, with 15 bases between them. This CDR3 has 14 amino acids. Supplemented by reference TRBV27 and TRBJ1-4, the full variable domain reads EAQVTQNPRYLITVTGKKLTVTCSQNMNHEYMSWYRQDPGLGLRQIYYSMNVEVTDKGDVPEGYKVSRKEKRNFPLILESPSPNQTSLYFCASSPDRLPEKLFFGSGTQLSVL.

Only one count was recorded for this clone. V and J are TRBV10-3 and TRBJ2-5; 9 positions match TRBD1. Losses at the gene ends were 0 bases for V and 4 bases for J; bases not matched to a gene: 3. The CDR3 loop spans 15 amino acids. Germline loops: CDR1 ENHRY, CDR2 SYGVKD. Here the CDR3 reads CAISESGQGGETQYF. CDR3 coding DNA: TGTGCCATCAGTGAGTCGGGACAGGGAGGAGAGACCCAGTACTTC.

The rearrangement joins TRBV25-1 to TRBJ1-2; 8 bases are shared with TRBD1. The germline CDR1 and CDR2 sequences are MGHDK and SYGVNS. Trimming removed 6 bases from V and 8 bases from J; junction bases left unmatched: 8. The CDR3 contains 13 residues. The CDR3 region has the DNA TGTGCCAGCAGCAGGACAGGGAATCGGGGCTACACCTTC. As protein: CASSRTGNRGYTF.

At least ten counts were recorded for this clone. This CDR3 is CASGQQGNQPQHF. CDR3 sequence (DNA): TGTGCTAGTGGTCAGCAGGGGAATCAGCCCCAGCATTTT. The rearrangement links TRBV12-5 to TRBJ1-5; tentative D call: TRBD1 (6 bases). The CDR3 sequence is 13 residues long. The germline V gene has CDR1 LGHNT and CDR2 FRNRAP. The V end lost 5 bases, the J end lost 4 bases, and 9 bases lay between the germline ends.

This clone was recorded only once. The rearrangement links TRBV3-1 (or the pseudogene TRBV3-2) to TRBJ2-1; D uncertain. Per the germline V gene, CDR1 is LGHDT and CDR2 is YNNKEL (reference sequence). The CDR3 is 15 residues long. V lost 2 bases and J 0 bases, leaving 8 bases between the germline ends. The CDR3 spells CASSQSLSSYNEQFF. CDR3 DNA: TGTGCCAGCAGCCAAAGTTTGAGCTCCTACAATGAGCAGTTCTTC.

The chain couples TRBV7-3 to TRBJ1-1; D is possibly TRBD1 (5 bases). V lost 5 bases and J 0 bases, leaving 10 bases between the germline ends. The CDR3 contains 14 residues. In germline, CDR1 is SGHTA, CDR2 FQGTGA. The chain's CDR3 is CASSPTGMNTEAFF. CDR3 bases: TGTGCCAGCAGCCCTACAGGAATGAACACTGAAGCTTTCTTT. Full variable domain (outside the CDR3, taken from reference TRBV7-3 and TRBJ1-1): GAGVSQTPSNKVTEKGKYVELRCDPISGHTALYWYRQSLGQGPEFLIYFQGTGAADDSGLPNDRFFAVRPEGSVSTLKIQRTERGDSAVYLCASSPTGMNTEAFFGQGTRLTVV.

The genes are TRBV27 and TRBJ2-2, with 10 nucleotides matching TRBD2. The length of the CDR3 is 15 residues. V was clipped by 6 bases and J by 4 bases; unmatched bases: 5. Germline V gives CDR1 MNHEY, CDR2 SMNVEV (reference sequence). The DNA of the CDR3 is TGTGCCAGCAGAACTAGCGGGATCGGCACCGGGGAGCTGTTTTTT. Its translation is CASRTSGIGTGELFF.

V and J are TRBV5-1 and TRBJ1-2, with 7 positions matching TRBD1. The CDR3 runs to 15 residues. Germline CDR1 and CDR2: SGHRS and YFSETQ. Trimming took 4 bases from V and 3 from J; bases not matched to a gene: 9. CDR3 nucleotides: TGCGCCAGCAGCGCCTTAGCAGGGGGAGACTATGGCTACACCTTC. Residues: CASSALAGGDYGYTF. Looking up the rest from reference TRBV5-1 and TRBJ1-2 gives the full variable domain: KAGVTQTPRYLIKTRGQQVTLSCSPISGHRSVSWYQQTPGQGLQFLFEYFSETQRNKGNFPGRFSGRQFSNSRSEMNVSTLELGDSALYLCASSALAGGDYGYTFGSGTRLTVV.

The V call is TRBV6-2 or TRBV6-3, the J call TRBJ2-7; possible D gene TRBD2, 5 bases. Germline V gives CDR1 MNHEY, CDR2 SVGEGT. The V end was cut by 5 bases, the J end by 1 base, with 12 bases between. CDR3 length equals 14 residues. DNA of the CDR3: TGTGCCAGCAGTCGGGGTGGTGTTTCCTACGAGCAGTACTTC. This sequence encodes CASSRGGVSYEQYF.

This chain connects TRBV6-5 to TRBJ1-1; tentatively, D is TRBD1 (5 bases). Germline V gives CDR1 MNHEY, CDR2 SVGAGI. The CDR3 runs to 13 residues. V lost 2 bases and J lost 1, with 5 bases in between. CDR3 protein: CASSYGQNTEAFF. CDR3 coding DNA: TGTGCCAGCAGTTACGGACAGAACACTGAAGCTTTCTTT.

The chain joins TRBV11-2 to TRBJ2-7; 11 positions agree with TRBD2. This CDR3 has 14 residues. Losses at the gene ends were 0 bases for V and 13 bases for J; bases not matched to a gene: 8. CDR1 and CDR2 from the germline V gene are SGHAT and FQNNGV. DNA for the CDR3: TGTGCCAGCAGCTTAGAGCCTAGCGGGGGGTCCCCATACTTC. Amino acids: CASSLEPSGGSPYF.

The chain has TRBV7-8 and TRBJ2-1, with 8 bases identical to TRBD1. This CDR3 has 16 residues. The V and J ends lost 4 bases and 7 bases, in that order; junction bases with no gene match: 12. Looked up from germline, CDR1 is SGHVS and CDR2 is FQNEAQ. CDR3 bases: TGTGCCAGCAGCTCGGAGGGTGACAGGGGCGTGAATGAGCAGTTCTTC. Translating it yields CASSSEGDRGVNEQFF.

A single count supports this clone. CDR3 coding DNA: TGTGCCAGCAGTTCTCCGCGGACAGGTTTCACAGATACGCAGTATTTT. This encodes CASSSPRTGFTDTQYF. The V and J genes are TRBV28 and TRBJ2-3, with 7 bases fitting TRBD1. CDR1 and CDR2 (germline): MDHEN, SYDVKM. Trimming cost V 4 bases and J 2 bases; bases outside gene matches: 9. The CDR3 is 16 amino acids.